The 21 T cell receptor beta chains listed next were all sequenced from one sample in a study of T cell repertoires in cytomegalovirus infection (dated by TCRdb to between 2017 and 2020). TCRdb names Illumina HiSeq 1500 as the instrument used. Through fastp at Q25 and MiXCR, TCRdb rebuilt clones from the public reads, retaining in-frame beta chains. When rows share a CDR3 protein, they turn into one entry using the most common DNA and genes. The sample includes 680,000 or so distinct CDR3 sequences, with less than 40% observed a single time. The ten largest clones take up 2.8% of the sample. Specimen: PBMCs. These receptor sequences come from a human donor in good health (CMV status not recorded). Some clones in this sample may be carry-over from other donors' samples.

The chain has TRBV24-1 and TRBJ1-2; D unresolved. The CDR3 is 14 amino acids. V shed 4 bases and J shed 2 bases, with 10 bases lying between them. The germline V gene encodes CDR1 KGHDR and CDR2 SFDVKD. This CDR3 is CATSEVRQNYGYTF. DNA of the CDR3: TGTGCCACCAGTGAGGTACGGCAGAACTATGGCTACACCTTC.

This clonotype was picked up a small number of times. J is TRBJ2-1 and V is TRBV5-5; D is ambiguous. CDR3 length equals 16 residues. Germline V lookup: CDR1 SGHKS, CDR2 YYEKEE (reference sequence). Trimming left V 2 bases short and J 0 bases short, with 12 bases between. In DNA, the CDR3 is TGTGCCAGCAGCTTCCAGGCCCTCCTCTCCTACAATGAGCAGTTCTTC. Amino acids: CASSFQALLSYNEQFF.

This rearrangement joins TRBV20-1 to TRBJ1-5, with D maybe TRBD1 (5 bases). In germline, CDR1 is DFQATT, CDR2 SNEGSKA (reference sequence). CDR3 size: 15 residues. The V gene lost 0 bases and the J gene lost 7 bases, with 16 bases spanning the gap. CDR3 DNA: TGCAGTGCTAGAGATCCAGGGAATTTTGACCAGCCCCAGCATTTT. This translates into CSARDPGNFDQPQHF.

Here the CDR3 reads CASSPRLAGGPGFF. DNA for the CDR3: TGTGCCAGCAGCCCCAGACTAGCGGGGGGGCCCGGGTTCTTC. The rearrangement links TRBV9 to TRBJ2-1, with 14 bases lining up with TRBD2. This CDR3 is built from 14 residues. V lost 4 bases, J lost 15 bases, and 9 bases stayed unmatched. Per the germline V gene, CDR1 is SGDLS and CDR2 is YYNGEE.

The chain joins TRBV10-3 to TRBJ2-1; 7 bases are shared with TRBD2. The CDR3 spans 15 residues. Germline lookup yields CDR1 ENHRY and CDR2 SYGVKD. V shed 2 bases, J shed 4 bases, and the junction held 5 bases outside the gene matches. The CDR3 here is CAISELAGDYNEQFF. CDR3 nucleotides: TGTGCCATCAGTGAGCTGGCGGGGGATTACAATGAGCAGTTCTTC.

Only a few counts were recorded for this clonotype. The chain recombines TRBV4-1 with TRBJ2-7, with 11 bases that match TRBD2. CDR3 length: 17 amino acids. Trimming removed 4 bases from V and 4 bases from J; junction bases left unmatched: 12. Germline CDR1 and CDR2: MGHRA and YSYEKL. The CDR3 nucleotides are TGCGCCAGCAGCCCCATTTGGACTAGCGGGTCCGTTTACGAGCAGTACTTC. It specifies CASSPIWTSGSVYEQYF.

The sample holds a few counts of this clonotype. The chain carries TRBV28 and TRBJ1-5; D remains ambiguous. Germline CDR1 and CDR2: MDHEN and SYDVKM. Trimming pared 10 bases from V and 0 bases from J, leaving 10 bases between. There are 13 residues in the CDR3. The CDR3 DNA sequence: TGTGCCACTGACCGGGATAGCAATCAGCCCCAGCATTTT. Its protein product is CATDRDSNQPQHF.

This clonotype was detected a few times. This chain's CDR3 is CASTPSGQGAVGYTF. The CDR3 DNA reads TGTGCCAGCACCCCGTCAGGACAGGGGGCGGTTGGCTACACCTTC. J is TRBJ1-2 and V is TRBV7-6; 11 bases agree with TRBD1. The germline V gene encodes CDR1 SGHVS and CDR2 FNYEAQ. With 7 bases clipped from V and 7 bases from J, the junction kept 11 bases outside the gene matches. This CDR3 spans 15 amino acids.

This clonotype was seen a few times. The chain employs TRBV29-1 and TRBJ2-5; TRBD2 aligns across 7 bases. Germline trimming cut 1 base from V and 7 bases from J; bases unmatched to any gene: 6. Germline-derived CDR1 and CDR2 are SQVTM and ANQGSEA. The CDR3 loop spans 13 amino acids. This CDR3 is CSVEATSDATQYF. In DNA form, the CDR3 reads TGCAGCGTTGAAGCTACTAGCGACGCGACCCAGTACTTC.

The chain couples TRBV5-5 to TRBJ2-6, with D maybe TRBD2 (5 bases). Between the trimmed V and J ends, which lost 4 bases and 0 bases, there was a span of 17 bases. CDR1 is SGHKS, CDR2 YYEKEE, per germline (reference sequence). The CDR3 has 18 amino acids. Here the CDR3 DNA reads TGTGCCAGCAGCCCAACCCTCCAGGCGGGCTCTGGGGCCAACGTCCTGACTTTC. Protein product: CASSPTLQAGSGANVLTF.

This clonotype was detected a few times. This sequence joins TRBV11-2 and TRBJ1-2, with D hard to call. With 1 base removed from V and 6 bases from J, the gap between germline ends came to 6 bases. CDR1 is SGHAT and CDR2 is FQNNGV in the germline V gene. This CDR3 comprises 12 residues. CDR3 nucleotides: TGTGCCAGCAGCTTAGGTTGGGATGGCTACACCTTC. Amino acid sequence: CASSLGWDGYTF.

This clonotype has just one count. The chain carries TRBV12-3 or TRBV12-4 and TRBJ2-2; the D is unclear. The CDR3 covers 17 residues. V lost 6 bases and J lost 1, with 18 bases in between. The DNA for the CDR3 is TGTGCCAGCAGCTCCTCCCTGGGCGCCGAGAACACCGGGGAGCTGTTTTTT. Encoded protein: CASSSSLGAENTGELFF.

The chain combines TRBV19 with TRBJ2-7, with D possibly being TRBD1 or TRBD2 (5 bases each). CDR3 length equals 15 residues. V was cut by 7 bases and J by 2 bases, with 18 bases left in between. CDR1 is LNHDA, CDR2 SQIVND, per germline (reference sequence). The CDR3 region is CASTYGRDRTYEQYF. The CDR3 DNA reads TGTGCCAGTACCTACGGCCGGGACCGAACCTACGAGCAGTACTTC.

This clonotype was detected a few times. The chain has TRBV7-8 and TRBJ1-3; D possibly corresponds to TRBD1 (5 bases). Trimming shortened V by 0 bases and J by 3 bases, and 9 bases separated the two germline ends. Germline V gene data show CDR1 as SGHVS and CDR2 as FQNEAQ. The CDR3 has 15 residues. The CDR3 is CASSLAGALGNTIYF. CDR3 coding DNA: TGTGCCAGCAGCTTAGCTGGGGCCCTTGGAAACACCATATATTTT.

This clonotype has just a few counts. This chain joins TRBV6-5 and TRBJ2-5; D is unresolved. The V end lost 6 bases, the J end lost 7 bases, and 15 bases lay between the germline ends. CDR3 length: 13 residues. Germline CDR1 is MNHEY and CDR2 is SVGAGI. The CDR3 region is CASRTDPRGTQYF. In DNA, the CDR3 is TGTGCCAGCAGGACCGATCCAAGAGGGACCCAGTACTTC.

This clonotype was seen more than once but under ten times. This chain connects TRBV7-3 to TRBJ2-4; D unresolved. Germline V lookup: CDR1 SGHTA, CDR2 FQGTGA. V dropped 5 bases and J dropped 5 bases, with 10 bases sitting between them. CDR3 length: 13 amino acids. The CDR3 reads CASSLGPQNIQYF. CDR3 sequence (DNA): TGTGCCAGCAGCCTTGGGCCCCAAAACATTCAGTACTTC.

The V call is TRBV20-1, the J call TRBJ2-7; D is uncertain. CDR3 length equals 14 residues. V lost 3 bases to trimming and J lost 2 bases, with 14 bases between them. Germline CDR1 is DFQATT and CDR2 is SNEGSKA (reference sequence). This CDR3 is CSASPRQNTYEQYF. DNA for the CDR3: TGCAGTGCTAGCCCCAGACAAAATACCTACGAGCAGTACTTC.

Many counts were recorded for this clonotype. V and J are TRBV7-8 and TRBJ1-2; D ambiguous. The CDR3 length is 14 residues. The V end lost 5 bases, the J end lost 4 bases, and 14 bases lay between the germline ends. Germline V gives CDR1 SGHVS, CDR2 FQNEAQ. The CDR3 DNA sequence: TGTGCCAGCAGCCTCTCGCAAGTTGGCTATGGCTACACCTTC. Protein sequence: CASSLSQVGYGYTF.

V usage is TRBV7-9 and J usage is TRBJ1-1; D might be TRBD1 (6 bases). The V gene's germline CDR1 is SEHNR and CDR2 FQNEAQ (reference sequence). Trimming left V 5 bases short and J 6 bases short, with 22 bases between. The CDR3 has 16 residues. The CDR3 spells CASSQILLTGFSEAFF. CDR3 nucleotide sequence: TGTGCCAGCAGCCAAATCCTTCTTACAGGGTTCTCTGAAGCTTTCTTT.

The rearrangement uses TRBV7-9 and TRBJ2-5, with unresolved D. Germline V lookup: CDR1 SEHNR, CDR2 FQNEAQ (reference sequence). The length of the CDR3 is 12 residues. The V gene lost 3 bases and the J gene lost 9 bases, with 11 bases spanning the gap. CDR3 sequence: CASSLAGSAQYF. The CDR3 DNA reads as TGTGCCAGCAGCTTGGCAGGTTCGGCCCAGTACTTC.

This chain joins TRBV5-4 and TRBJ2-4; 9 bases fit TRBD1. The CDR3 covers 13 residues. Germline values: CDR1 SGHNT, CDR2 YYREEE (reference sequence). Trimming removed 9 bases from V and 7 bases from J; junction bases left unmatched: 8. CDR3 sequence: CATEDRGLNIQYF. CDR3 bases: TGTGCCACTGAGGACAGGGGTCTTAACATTCAGTACTTC.